A single sample gave rise to the 30 T cell receptor beta chains below, sequenced in a study of blood T cell repertoires in COVID-19. Clones were sequenced by immunoSEQ multiplex PCR, and TCRdb holds only the in-frame ones, with some missing. The sample has a few hundred thousand clones; about nine tenths are singletons. The source material was peripheral blood. These TCRs come from a woman between 55 and 75 years old with acute or convalescent COVID-19.

The chain is built from TRBV5-1 and TRBJ1-1, with D unclear. V was pared by 2 bases and J by 0 bases, with 11 bases between. The germline gives CDR1 SGHRS, CDR2 YFSETQ. The CDR3 extends over 15 amino acids. The CDR3 here is CASSFDVALNTEAFF. Written as DNA, the CDR3 is TGCGCCAGCAGCTTTGATGTGGCACTGAACACTGAAGCTTTCTTT.

The chain recombines TRBV6-2 or TRBV6-3 with TRBJ1-1, with TRBD1 matching over 7 bases. The germline V gene encodes CDR1 MNHEY and CDR2 SVGEGT. This CDR3 is built from 14 residues. Germline trimming cut 2 bases from V and 6 bases from J; bases unmatched to any gene: 6. CDR3 nucleotides: TGTGCCAGCAGTTACGACTATGGGACAGCTGAAGCTTTCTTT. Amino acids: CASSYDYGTAEAFF.

The V and J genes are TRBV7-9 and TRBJ2-3, with D possibly being TRBD2 (5 bases). The CDR3 is 13 residues long. CDR1 is SEHNR, CDR2 FQNEAQ, per germline (reference sequence). V gave up 6 bases and J gave up 4 bases, with 11 bases separating them. This CDR3 reads CASREGMSDTQYF. CDR3 DNA sequence: TGTGCCAGCAGAGAGGGTATGTCAGATACGCAGTATTTT.

CDR3 nucleotides: TGCGCCAGCAGCTGGAGGACAGGGGTTAGCTCCTACGAGCAGTACTTC. Translation: CASSWRTGVSSYEQYF. V is TRBV5-1 and J is TRBJ2-7; 9 bases align to TRBD1. The CDR3 is made up of 16 amino acids. V shed 3 bases and J 0 bases; nucleotides not matched to a gene: 7. CDR1 is SGHRS, CDR2 YFSETQ, per germline.

V is TRBV3-1 (or the pseudogene TRBV3-2) and J is TRBJ2-5, with 14 nucleotides matching TRBD2. The ends lost 4 bases at V and 2 bases at J; junction bases unmatched: 9. The CDR3 extends over 18 amino acids. The V gene's germline CDR1 is LGHDT and CDR2 YNNKEL (reference sequence). This chain's CDR3 is CASSRGLAGDGAQETQYF. CDR3 DNA: TGTGCCAGCAGCCGGGGACTAGCGGGAGATGGGGCACAAGAGACCCAGTACTTC.

CDR3 nucleotide sequence: TGTGCCAGCAGCTTAGCGGTAGCGGCCGATACGCAGTATTTT. This gives the protein CASSLAVAADTQYF. This chain connects TRBV7-2 to TRBJ2-3, with D possibly matching TRBD2 (6 bases). The CDR3 has 14 residues. V shed 0 bases and J shed 6 bases, with 10 bases lying between them. The germline V gene has CDR1 SGHTA and CDR2 FQGNSA.

The rearrangement uses TRBV28 and TRBJ1-5; D call uncertain. V gave up 5 bases and J gave up 7 bases, with 6 bases separating them. This CDR3 contains 11 residues. CDR1 is MDHEN, CDR2 SYDVKM, per germline. The CDR3 loop is CASSILQPQHF. The CDR3 bases are TGTGCCAGCAGTATATTACAGCCCCAGCATTTT.

Only one count was recorded for this clone. The CDR3 sequence: CASTAGGGFFTEAFF. CDR3 sequence (DNA): TGTGCCAGTACCGCCGGTGGGGGGTTCTTCACTGAAGCTTTCTTT. The gene calls are TRBV19 and TRBJ1-1, with D perhaps TRBD1 (5 bases). CDR3 size: 15 residues. The germline V gene has CDR1 LNHDA and CDR2 SQIVND (reference sequence). V dropped 7 bases and J dropped 4 bases, with 19 bases sitting between them. Supplemented by reference TRBV19 and TRBJ1-1, the full variable domain reads DGGITQSPKYLFRKEGQNVTLSCEQNLNHDAMYWYRQDPGQGLRLIYYSQIVNDFQKGDIAEGYSVSREKKESFPLTVTSAQKNPTAFYLCASTAGGGFFTEAFFGQGTRLTVV.

The rearrangement links TRBV6-5 to TRBJ2-7; D may be TRBD2 (6 bases). The CDR3 is 14 residues long. The V gene lost 7 bases and the J gene lost 4 bases, with 17 bases spanning the gap. Germline CDR1 and CDR2: MNHEY and SVGAGI. The CDR3 reads CASTRRGSEYEQYF. Here the CDR3 DNA reads TGTGCCAGCACAAGGCGGGGCTCGGAGTACGAGCAGTACTTC.

The DNA of the CDR3 is TGCGCCAGCAGCAGCGACAGGGTGGGAGGCTACACCTTC. Its protein product is CASSSDRVGGYTF. The gene calls are TRBV5-1 and TRBJ1-2; TRBD1 matches at 7 bases. CDR1 SGHRS and CDR2 YFSETQ come from the germline V gene. The CDR3 loop spans 13 amino acids. J was trimmed by 8 bases and V by 4 bases; bases with no gene match: 8.

This clone was counted only a few times. This rearrangement joins TRBV15 to TRBJ2-1; D might be TRBD2 (6 bases). The CDR3 is 17 amino acids. Per the germline V gene, CDR1 is LNHNV and CDR2 is YYDKDF (reference sequence). V was cut by 0 bases and J by 2 bases, with 14 bases left in between. CDR3 sequence: CATSRDPAGLTYNEQFF. In DNA, the CDR3 is TGTGCCACCAGCAGAGATCCGGCGGGACTTACCTACAATGAGCAGTTCTTC.

This chain links TRBV18 with TRBJ2-7; perhaps TRBD1 as D (6 bases). The germline CDR1 and CDR2 sequences are KGHSH and LQKENI. The CDR3 is made up of 14 amino acids. The V end was cut by 0 bases, the J end by 4 bases, with 10 bases between. The CDR3 DNA follows: TGTGCCAGCTCACCACCGGTCAGGGGTTACGAGCAGTACTTC. Encoded protein: CASSPPVRGYEQYF.

The CDR3 protein is CATSTDRTGGHQPQHF. CDR3 DNA sequence: TGTGCCACCAGCACCGACAGGACAGGGGGCCATCAGCCCCAGCATTTT. The gene calls are TRBV15 and TRBJ1-5, with TRBD1 identical over 11 bases. J lost 5 bases, V lost 4 bases, and 7 bases had no gene match. Per germline, CDR1 LNHNV and CDR2 YYDKDF (reference sequence). This CDR3 has 16 residues.

The chain has TRBV20-1 and TRBJ1-5, with D perhaps TRBD1 (5 bases). Germline V gene sequence: CDR1 DFQATT, CDR2 SNEGSKA (reference sequence). Trimming cost V 3 bases and J 7 bases, with 13 bases left between them. The CDR3 consists of 13 residues. CDR3: CSASSGRGQPQHF. The CDR3 region has the DNA TGCAGTGCTAGTTCGGGCCGGGGGCAGCCCCAGCATTTT.

The V gene is TRBV5-6, the J gene TRBJ1-2, with D perhaps TRBD1 (6 bases). In germline, CDR1 is SGHDT, CDR2 YYEEEE. V shed 4 bases and J shed 8 bases, with 30 bases lying between them. This CDR3 has 18 amino acids. The CDR3 loop is CASSLDVGRGYLGRGYTF. The CDR3 DNA sequence: TGTGCCAGCAGCCTTGACGTCGGCAGGGGCTACCTCGGTCGAGGCTACACCTTC.

The chain carries TRBV7-8 and TRBJ1-5; D not resolved. The CDR3 runs 15 residues. Per the germline V gene, CDR1 is SGHVS and CDR2 is FQNEAQ. Trimming removed 4 bases from V and 0 bases from J, with 10 bases in between. The CDR3: CASSSSGSSNQPQHF. DNA for the CDR3: TGTGCCAGCAGCTCATCGGGGAGTAGCAATCAGCCCCAGCATTTT.

The chain combines TRBV5-4 with TRBJ2-1; D is undetermined. The ends were cut back, 5 bases at V and 9 bases at J, with 12 bases in the middle. This CDR3 has 12 amino acids. CDR1 is SGHNT and CDR2 is YYREEE in the germline V gene (reference sequence). Here the CDR3 DNA reads TGTGCCAGCAGTGTCGAGGTGGGTGAGCAGTTCTTC. Encoded protein: CASSVEVGEQFF.

The chain joins TRBV6-5 to TRBJ1-4; TRBD1 matches at 7 bases. The CDR3 loop spans 15 amino acids. V was pared by 8 bases and J by 10 bases, with 16 bases of the junction left unmatched. The germline gives CDR1 MNHEY, CDR2 SVGAGI. CDR3 protein: CASGHRDRGTGKLFF. The CDR3 DNA is TGTGCCAGCGGCCACAGGGACAGAGGAACGGGAAAACTGTTTTTT.

The chain recombines TRBV7-9 with TRBJ1-4; TRBD1 agrees at 10 bases. V lost 5 bases to trimming and J lost 6 bases; unmatched junction nucleotides: 9. The CDR3 spans 16 residues. Looked up from germline, CDR1 is SEHNR and CDR2 is FQNEAQ (reference sequence). CDR3 protein: CASSPSKTGGDEKLFF. CDR3 DNA sequence: TGTGCCAGCAGCCCGAGTAAGACAGGGGGCGATGAAAAACTGTTTTTT.

This clone was seen a few times. The genes are TRBV24-1 and TRBJ2-1; 13 nucleotides match TRBD2. The CDR3 is 18 residues long. Germline lookup yields CDR1 KGHDR and CDR2 SFDVKD. V lost 4 bases to trimming and J lost 8 bases; unmatched junction nucleotides: 13. The CDR3 loop is CATSDPGLAGASRHEQFF. The CDR3 coding sequence is TGTGCCACCAGTGACCCTGGACTAGCGGGGGCCTCAAGGCATGAGCAGTTCTTC.

The chain is built from TRBV11-2 and TRBJ1-2; 7 nucleotides line up with TRBD1. The CDR3 loop spans 15 amino acids. Germline V gene sequence: CDR1 SGHAT, CDR2 FQNNGV. With 5 bases clipped from V and 0 bases from J, the junction kept 6 bases outside the gene matches. The CDR3, as DNA: TGTGCCAGCAGCCCTAGACAGGGCACTAACTATGGCTACACCTTC. Its translation is CASSPRQGTNYGYTF.

The genes are TRBV4-1 and TRBJ2-5; 13 bases line up with TRBD2. Looked up from germline, CDR1 is MGHRA and CDR2 is YSYEKL. The CDR3 contains 17 residues. Trimming at V came to 4 bases and at J to 1 base, leaving 6 bases not matched to a gene. The CDR3 DNA reads TGCGCCAGCAGCCCTTTGACTAGCGGGGGGCTCCAAGAGACCCAGTACTTC. The encoded protein is CASSPLTSGGLQETQYF.

The chain joins TRBV30 to TRBJ1-4; D not resolved. V was clipped by 7 bases and J by 4 bases, with 19 bases between them. Germline values: CDR1 GTSNPN, CDR2 SVGIG (reference sequence). The CDR3 is made up of 15 amino acids. The CDR3 region is CASTGLGRVNEKLFF. In DNA, the CDR3 is TGTGCCTCAACTGGACTAGGGAGAGTTAATGAAAAACTGTTTTTT.

The chain is built from TRBV30 and TRBJ2-5; 10 bases align to TRBD1. The CDR3 has 14 amino acids. V lost 8 bases and J lost 5; bases outside the gene matches: 11. Germline V CDR1 and CDR2: GTSNPN, SVGIG (reference sequence). This CDR3 reads CAGKAWDRGETQYF. The CDR3 nucleotides read TGTGCCGGTAAAGCCTGGGACAGGGGTGAGACCCAGTACTTC.

In DNA, the CDR3 is TGTGCCAGCAGTTCCACAGGTCCCGGAAACACCATATATTTT. Residues: CASSSTGPGNTIYF. The J gene is TRBJ1-3, the V gene TRBV28; the D gene is possibly TRBD1 (5 bases). Trimming shortened V by 4 bases and J by 4 bases, and 11 bases separated the two germline ends. This CDR3 has 14 residues. Germline V gene sequence: CDR1 MDHEN, CDR2 SYDVKM.

CDR3 DNA sequence: TGTGCCAGCAGTTGGACTAGCGGGGGGGCAGATACGCAGTATTTT. It codes for CASSWTSGGADTQYF. V is TRBV6-2 or TRBV6-3 and J is TRBJ2-3; 15 bases agree with TRBD2. The CDR3 sequence is 15 residues long. Germline V gene sequence: CDR1 MNHEY, CDR2 SVGEGT. V trimming: 4 bases; J trimming: 4 bases; junction bases outside the gene matches: 0.

Only one count was recorded for this clone. The chain joins TRBV6-5 to TRBJ2-7; weak D call: TRBD1 (5 bases). Trimming cost V 7 bases and J 3 bases, with 16 bases left between them. The CDR3 spans 14 residues. Germline V gives CDR1 MNHEY, CDR2 SVGAGI. DNA of the CDR3: TGTGCCAGCACAGGGTATTTCCCAGGCTACGAGCAGTACTTC. As protein: CASTGYFPGYEQYF.

The CDR3 loop is CASSEVRRGNEQYF. The CDR3 DNA is TGTGCCAGCAGTGAAGTTCGCAGGGGAAACGAGCAGTACTTC. V usage is TRBV6-1 and J usage is TRBJ2-7, with TRBD1 as a possible D gene (6 bases). Germline V gene data show CDR1 as MNHNS and CDR2 as SASEGT. This CDR3 has 14 amino acids. V was cut by 1 base and J by 5 bases, with 12 bases left in between.

The V call is TRBV3-1 (or the pseudogene TRBV3-2), the J call TRBJ2-7; TRBD1 might be the D (7 bases). CDR1 and CDR2 (germline): LGHDT, YNNKEL (reference sequence). V was shortened by 1 base and J by 2 bases, with 15 bases between the two germline ends. The CDR3 runs to 16 residues. The CDR3 loop reads CASSQVAGGLPYEQYF. The CDR3 nucleotides are TGTGCCAGCAGCCAAGTGGCAGGGGGGCTACCCTACGAGCAGTACTTC.

The chain has TRBV19 and TRBJ1-1; 9 bases map to TRBD1. V was clipped by 9 bases and J by 6 bases; unmatched bases: 11. The CDR3 contains 14 residues. The V gene's germline CDR1 is LNHDA and CDR2 SQIVND (reference sequence). The CDR3 nucleotides are TGTGCCAGCCGTCGGGACAGGGCGACGCCTGAAGCTTTCTTT. Its protein product is CASRRDRATPEAFF. The full variable domain, its missing parts supplied by reference TRBV19 and TRBJ1-1, is DGGITQSPKYLFRKEGQNVTLSCEQNLNHDAMYWYRQDPGQGLRLIYYSQIVNDFQKGDIAEGYSVSREKKESFPLTVTSAQKNPTAFYLCASRRDRATPEAFFGQGTRLTVV.